This TCR beta chain was sequenced in a study of T cell responses to AZD1222 COVID-19 vaccine. Regarding the study as a whole: Females made up more of the donors, who were largely white British, and clonal diversity may have come out too low.

A note on this clone: Its antigen is not identified.

This CDR3 is built from 16 residues. Germline lookup yields CDR1 SNHLY and CDR2 FYNNEI. Trimming removed 6 bases at V and 4 bases at J, with 21 bases between. Method: immunoSEQ multiplex PCR; TCRdb's copy keeps in-frame clones and lacks some. This table holds roughly 150,000 clones, roughly 90% found once. Second doses at about 4 or about 12 weeks were pooled. The receptor was derived from an adult who received the AZD1222 COVID-19 vaccine. The V gene is TRBV2, the J gene TRBJ1-1; D perhaps matches TRBD1 (6 bases). The source was peripheral blood, collected 28 days after the second AZD1222 dose. The CDR3: CASSINRDSVITEAFF. The CDR3 coding sequence is TGTGCCAGCAGCATCAACAGGGATTCGGTAATCACTGAAGCTTTCTTT.